The 28 T cell receptor beta chains listed next were all sequenced from one sample in a study of OX40 agonist ivuxolimab in advanced cancers. The repertoire was sequenced with immunoSEQ multiplex PCR; TCRdb's copy has only in-frame clones and lacks some. The sample has fewer than 90,000 clones, approximately 80% seen once. Source: CD4+ or CD8+ T cells sorted from blood, taken in a trial of the OX40 agonist ivuxolimab. These receptors were obtained from an adult with an advanced solid tumor such as melanoma, head and neck, liver or kidney cancer.

The table lists this clone with a count of one. The V call is TRBV15, the J call TRBJ2-1; D might be TRBD2 (6 bases). The CDR3 consists of 13 residues. Trimming cost V 8 bases and J 4 bases, with 12 bases left between them. Per the germline V gene, CDR1 is LNHNV and CDR2 is YYDKDF (reference sequence). CDR3 nucleotides: TGTGCCACCCGCGGGACGGGTTACAATGAGCAGTTCTTC. Translation: CATRGTGYNEQFF.

This chain connects TRBV6-1 to TRBJ2-7; D unresolved. CDR3 length: 14 residues. Germline V gives CDR1 MNHNS, CDR2 SASEGT. Deletions cut 5 bases from V and 1 base from J, with 12 bases between. The CDR3 region is CASSRASRSYEQYF. The DNA of the CDR3 is TGTGCCAGCAGTCGGGCCAGTCGATCCTACGAGCAGTACTTC.

This clone has a handful of counts. J is TRBJ1-2 and V is TRBV5-4; tentatively, D is TRBD1 (5 bases). Germline V gene data show CDR1 as SGHNT and CDR2 as YYREEE (reference sequence). The CDR3 runs 15 residues. V was pared by 0 bases and J by 5 bases, with 14 bases between. Here the CDR3 reads CASSLDAAGRYGYTF. For the CDR3, the DNA is TGTGCCAGCAGCTTGGATGCTGCAGGGCGGTATGGCTACACCTTC.

The chain links TRBV18 to TRBJ2-1; D not certain. The CDR3 contains 14 residues. The germline V gene has CDR1 KGHSH and CDR2 LQKENI. The V end lost 3 bases, the J end lost 9 bases, and 15 bases lay between the germline ends. The CDR3 loop reads CASSPLLGDTEQFF. The DNA for the CDR3 is TGTGCCAGCTCACCTCTCCTAGGTGACACTGAGCAGTTCTTC.

The chain couples TRBV11-1 to TRBJ1-1; D remains unclear. The V gene's germline CDR1 is SGHAT and CDR2 FQDESV (reference sequence). This CDR3 is built from 14 residues. Trimming left V 3 bases short and J 1 base short, with 9 bases between. The CDR3 is CASSFGVGNTEAFF. For the CDR3, the DNA is TGTGCCAGCAGCTTCGGGGTGGGGAACACTGAAGCTTTCTTT.

The gene calls are TRBV19 and TRBJ2-5; 8 bases match TRBD1. This CDR3 region has 15 residues. Unmatched junction bases numbered 1, after V lost 1 base and J lost 0 bases. Per germline, CDR1 LNHDA and CDR2 SQIVND (reference sequence). The CDR3 DNA reads as TGTGCCAGTAGTATAGGGACAGGGAACCAAGAGACCCAGTACTTC. Residues: CASSIGTGNQETQYF.

The chain employs TRBV28 and TRBJ2-7; the D is unclear. The CDR3 is 13 residues long. Trimming shortened V by 10 bases and J by 1 base, and 14 bases separated the two germline ends. CDR1 and CDR2 from the germline V gene are MDHEN and SYDVKM. The CDR3 nucleotides read TGTGCCATCCAACATCCCGTGTCCTACGAGCAGTACTTC. Translation: CAIQHPVSYEQYF.

This chain uses TRBV5-8 with TRBJ2-7; D not resolved. Trimming cost V 0 bases and J 6 bases, with 4 bases left between them. This CDR3 spans 11 amino acids. CDR1 is SGHTS, CDR2 YDEGEE, per germline. CDR3 nucleotide sequence: TGTGCCAGCAGCTTGGTTTCCGAGCAGTACTTC. Translated: CASSLVSEQYF.

J is TRBJ2-3 and V is TRBV6-4, with 8 nucleotides matching TRBD2. Germline values: CDR1 MRHNA, CDR2 SNTAGT. The V gene end was trimmed by 3 bases and the J gene end by 6 bases; junction bases not matched to a gene: 8. The CDR3 sequence is 15 residues long. As DNA, the CDR3 is TGTGCCAGCAGTGAAGGAGCGGGGGCCGGGGATACGCAGTATTTT. The encoded protein is CASSEGAGAGDTQYF.

The gene calls are TRBV28 and TRBJ1-6, with TRBD1 as a possible D gene (5 bases). V lost 6 bases, J lost 1 base, and 19 bases lay in between. This CDR3 is 18 amino acids long. Germline CDR1 and CDR2: MDHEN and SYDVKM. CDR3 in amino acids: CASRGEIGGASYNSPLHF. Here the CDR3 DNA reads TGTGCCAGCAGGGGGGAGATAGGAGGGGCGTCCTATAATTCACCCCTCCACTTT.

The chain carries TRBV7-9 and TRBJ1-2; the match to TRBD1 covers 7 bases. The trim removed 5 bases at V and 4 bases at J, leaving 4 bases unmatched. The CDR3 loop spans 13 amino acids. CDR1 and CDR2 (germline): SEHNR, FQNEAQ (reference sequence). The CDR3 protein is CASSPDRAYGYTF. CDR3 nucleotide sequence: TGTGCCAGCAGCCCAGACAGGGCCTATGGCTACACCTTC.

This clone was picked up a small number of times. The V call is TRBV6-1, the J call TRBJ1-5, with unresolved D. Per germline, CDR1 MNHNS and CDR2 SASEGT. This CDR3 has 14 residues. Trimming took off 11 bases at V and 3 bases at J, with 17 bases between the two ends. The CDR3 nucleotides are TGTGCCGGACGGGCCCTCGGCCCCAATCAGCCCCAGCATTTT. It is translated as CAGRALGPNQPQHF.

V and J are TRBV7-8 and TRBJ2-7; D gene unclear. The CDR3 contains 11 residues. Trimming removed 2 bases at V and 2 bases at J, with 1 base between. Germline V gene data show CDR1 as SGHVS and CDR2 as FQNEAQ. CDR3: CASSLTYEQYF. In nucleotides, the CDR3 is TGTGCCAGCAGCTTAACCTACGAGCAGTACTTC.

V usage is TRBV7-9 and J usage is TRBJ2-2, with 10 bases identical to TRBD2. In germline, CDR1 is SEHNR, CDR2 FQNEAQ (reference sequence). The CDR3 covers 16 residues. Unmatched junction bases numbered 7, after V lost 3 bases and J lost 6 bases. CDR3 DNA: TGTGCCAGCAGCTTCGTCAGCGGGGGGGCCCCCGGGGAGCTGTTTTTT. Translating gives CASSFVSGGAPGELFF.

This sequence joins TRBV27 and TRBJ1-5; D is unresolved. The V gene lost 2 bases and the J gene lost 2 bases, with 7 bases spanning the gap. CDR3 length: 14 amino acids. From germline, CDR1 is MNHEY and CDR2 SMNVEV (reference sequence). The CDR3 sequence: CASSLEGGNQPQHF. DNA of the CDR3: TGTGCCAGCAGTTTAGAGGGTGGCAATCAGCCCCAGCATTTT.

The chain employs TRBV7-2 and TRBJ1-1; D is ambiguous. The CDR3 has 11 amino acids. The V end lost 5 bases, the J end lost 3 bases, and 4 bases lay between the germline ends. The V gene's germline CDR1 is SGHTA and CDR2 FQGNSA. CDR3 DNA: TGTGCCAGCAGCCCCCACACTGAAGCTTTCTTT. Its protein is CASSPHTEAFF.

The rearrangement uses TRBV2 and TRBJ2-3; TRBD1 matches 10 bases. There are 15 residues in the CDR3. The germline V gene has CDR1 SNHLY and CDR2 FYNNEI. With V trimmed by 6 bases and J by 1 base, 4 bases remained unmatched. The CDR3 reads CASSLGQGGTDTQYF. The CDR3 DNA is TGTGCCAGCAGCCTAGGACAGGGGGGCACAGATACGCAGTATTTT.

J is TRBJ1-4 and V is TRBV6-6; D gene uncertain. Germline CDR1 is MNHNY and CDR2 is SVGAGI (reference sequence). The CDR3 extends over 16 amino acids. Trimming cost V 0 bases and J 6 bases, with 14 bases left between them. The CDR3 DNA sequence: TGTGCCAGCAGTTACTCGCTGCGGAGCTCCCATGAAAAACTGTTTTTT. It is translated as CASSYSLRSSHEKLFF.

J is TRBJ1-1 and V is TRBV6-5; TRBD1 is a possible D gene (5 bases). Germline V gene sequence: CDR1 MNHEY, CDR2 SVGAGI. The CDR3 sequence is 15 residues long. Between the trimmed V and J ends, which lost 2 bases and 4 bases, there was a span of 14 bases. CDR3 amino acids: CASSYTNGGGTEAFF. The CDR3 nucleotides are TGTGCCAGCAGTTACACCAATGGGGGGGGCACTGAAGCTTTCTTT.

The rearrangement links TRBV5-1 to TRBJ2-7, with a weak D call TRBD2 (5 bases). Germline loops: CDR1 SGHRS, CDR2 YFSETQ. This CDR3 has 13 residues. V was clipped by 3 bases and J by 3 bases, with 10 bases between them. CDR3 in amino acids: CASSYRGIYEQYF. CDR3 bases: TGCGCCAGCAGCTATCGGGGTATCTACGAGCAGTACTTC.

The rearrangement uses TRBV2 and TRBJ2-7; D is uncertain. Germline V CDR1 and CDR2: SNHLY, FYNNEI. V lost 8 bases to trimming and J lost 2 bases, with 4 bases between them. The CDR3 contains 10 residues. CDR3 amino acids: CASGAYEQYF. The CDR3 DNA reads TGTGCCAGCGGAGCCTACGAGCAGTACTTC.

V usage is TRBV23-1 and J usage is TRBJ2-3; 8 nucleotides match TRBD2. TRBV23-1 is an open reading frame whose function is uncertain. V was pared by 8 bases and J by 2 bases, with 15 bases of the junction left unmatched. The CDR3 consists of 17 residues. The DNA for the CDR3 is TGCGCCAGCGACCATCGGGAGGGGGGCCAACTCACAGATACGCAGTATTTT. This gives the protein CASDHREGGQLTDTQYF.

This chain uses TRBV10-1 with TRBJ2-5, with a possible D match to TRBD2 (6 bases). Germline V gene sequence: CDR1 WNHNN, CDR2 SYGVQD (reference sequence). The CDR3 consists of 13 residues. V lost 6 bases to trimming and J lost 5 bases, with 13 bases between them. The CDR3 region is CASSGGEGETQYF. CDR3 DNA: TGCGCCAGCAGCGGGGGTGAAGGGGAGACCCAGTACTTC.

CDR3 sequence reads: CASSPPNRGQETQYF. CDR3 sequence (DNA): TGTGCCAGCAGCCCTCCCAACAGGGGGCAAGAGACCCAGTACTTC. The rearrangement joins TRBV7-8 to TRBJ2-5; 8 bases agree with TRBD1. V shed 5 bases, J shed 2 bases, and the junction held 7 bases outside the gene matches. Germline lookup yields CDR1 SGHVS and CDR2 FQNEAQ. The CDR3 sequence is 15 residues long.

V usage is TRBV9 and J usage is TRBJ1-1; 9 nucleotides align to TRBD1. Germline lookup yields CDR1 SGDLS and CDR2 YYNGEE. The CDR3 length is 17 residues. After removal of 3 bases from V and 3 bases from J, the junction contained 12 bases not matched to a gene. CDR3: CASSGPLIGTGYTEAFF. The CDR3 DNA follows: TGTGCCAGCAGCGGACCCCTAATAGGGACAGGGTACACTGAAGCTTTCTTT. Full variable domain (missing parts from reference TRBV9 and TRBJ1-1): DSGVTQTPKHLITATGQRVTLRCSPRSGDLSVYWYQQSLDQGLQFLIQYYNGEERAKGNILERFSAQQFPDLHSELNLSSLELGDSALYFCASSGPLIGTGYTEAFFGQGTRLTVV.

The chain combines TRBV30 with TRBJ2-5, with D hard to call. Germline V CDR1 and CDR2: GTSNPN, SVGIG (reference sequence). Trimming took off 1 base at V and 7 bases at J, with 7 bases between the two ends. CDR3 size: 11 residues. Here the CDR3 reads CAWSGSPTQYF. Written as DNA, the CDR3 is TGTGCCTGGAGTGGCAGCCCGACCCAGTACTTC.

The chain employs TRBV4-1 and TRBJ1-3, with 8 bases aligning to TRBD1. The length of the CDR3 is 16 residues. From germline, CDR1 is MGHRA and CDR2 YSYEKL. J lost 2 bases, V lost 5 bases, and 8 bases had no gene match. The CDR3 region has the DNA TGCGCCAGCAGCGCACGCCCAGGGGGCACTGGAAACACCATATATTTT. Translated, it gives CASSARPGGTGNTIYF.

V gene TRBV11-3 combines with J gene TRBJ2-1; TRBD2 might be the D (5 bases). Between the trimmed V and J ends, which lost 5 bases and 2 bases, there was a span of 13 bases. CDR1 is SGHNT and CDR2 is YENEEA in the germline V gene. CDR3 length: 15 amino acids. CDR3 nucleotides: TGTGCCAGCAGCCCGACGACGGGGACCTACAATGAGCAGTTCTTC. Translating gives CASSPTTGTYNEQFF.